This TCR beta chain was identified during a study of shared clonotypes between healthy human individuals (dated by TCRdb to about 2020). General notes on the study: The cohort comprised a couple of women and three men aged 18 to 49 years. Libraries were prepared and TCR repertoires were sequenced by different laboratories using diverse techniques, in order to increase sequencing depth and limit assay-specific biases. For each donor, CD4 naive and CD4 memory were each given three plates, CD8 naive was given two plates, and CD8 memory was given one plate. Leukapheresis yielded between about 0.94 and 9.5 billion PBMCs per donor. To estimate repertoire size and how much clonotypes are shared between individuals, the study performed deep sequencing of blood TCR repertoires from roughly five healthy adults.

This clone was seen a few times. The specificity of this receptor is unknown. Base qualities are not provided; no much larger clone lies one nucleotide away. Other DNA sequences in the same sample also yield this CDR3. The donors were healthy, HIV-negative adults who had no recently reported acute infections or vaccinations. Only Caucasian adults living in Nashville, Tennessee, USA were represented among the donors. CD4+ T cells were enriched by magnetic negative selection, after which naive cells were positively selected on CD45RA and the negative fraction was taken as the memory subset. Blood was obtained by leukapheresis, after which PBMCs were separated by Ficoll-Histopaque density gradient centrifugation and cryopreserved in liquid nitrogen vapor phase. Purity and quantity of every magnetically sorted T cell population were checked by analytical flow cytometry. Genomic DNA was isolated from each sorted fraction and quantified by UV absorbance on a Nanodrop 2000c.

TCR CDR3 regions were amplified from genomic DNA by multiplex PCR using the deep immunoSEQ assay. Genomic DNA extracted from each cell subset was distributed evenly over all wells of several immunoSEQ 96-well plates, and each plate served as one replicate. Each replicate PCR for sorted subsets received roughly 0.2 ug genomic DNA, equal to about 30,000 T cell genomes. The purified libraries were quantified using a Qubit 3.0 fluorometer, sized with a Bioanalyzer 2100, and then quantified again using the KAPA Library Quantification kit. A separate single-read 150-cycle Illumina NextSeq 550 flow cell was used to sequence each immunoSEQ 96-well plate. On the authors' methods: The immunoSEQ output contained only junctional sequences without quality scores, so filtering could not match that applied to full-length reads. To assign V/J genes and CDR3, sequences were annotated against IMGT germline references using PyIR, a Python wrapper for IgBLAST v1.9. Reads with weak V/J assignments (E-value above 1e-6), missing CDR3, stop codons, out-of-frame junctions, or ambiguous translated residues were removed. A V3J clonotype was defined by an identical inferred V gene, J gene, and CDR3 amino acid sequence. Percentage overlap between repertoires was computed as shared unique clonotypes divided by the size of the smaller repertoire. RTK rarefaction, the Chao1 estimator, and Recon v2.1 estimates of unobserved clonotypes were used to assess repertoire richness. Generation probabilities were computed with OLGA for all TCRbeta clonotypes obtained by the gDNA method from a few donors. This immuneACCESS table, as held by TCRdb, lists in-frame sequences with V and J called but not all clones. Of the missing ones, under half trace to an unresolved V gene in checked studies; the others have no known cause. D and trimming come from the DNA, and the V and J calls and clone size come from that table. This sample is represented by roughly 2.5 million clones; roughly nine tenths of them were singletons. The top ten hold around 0.14% of the sample.

General study outcomes and caveats: Based on pairwise subsampling, the degree of clonotype sharing among donors was expected to be affected by sequencing depth. Sharing across a few donors was observed for approximately 5% of naive CD4, over 3% of naive CD8, over 2% of memory CD4, and about 0.38% of memory CD8 clonotypes. Incomplete sequencing was indicated by rarefaction of sorted-subset datasets, despite the large sequencing depth. Because the study included only a small number of donors, the genetic and exposure-history diversity represented was limited. Naive subsets generally had larger estimated clonotype richness than memory subsets did. Compared with non-shared clonotypes, the clonotypes found in all four sorted-subset donors had higher generation probabilities. Only blood was sampled, and tissue TCR repertoires likely differ from those in blood.

The CDR3 spans 14 residues, from the cysteine through the phenylalanine. Only the CDR3 part of the read is kept: 42 bases, read in frame from the first base. The germline V gene encodes CDR1 SGHRS and CDR2 YFSETQ. Germline trimming: 4 bases from V, 4 bases from J; junction bases outside gene matches: 5. The sequence joins TRBV5-1 to TRBJ1-1; TRBD1 agrees with 9 junctional bases. Material: naive CD4+ T cells sorted from blood. The sample's cell subset or site, from its label and the paper: CD45RA+ positively selected. The receptor comes from a young man in good health. The nucleotide sequence reads as follows: TGCGCCAGCAGCATGGGACAGGGTGGCACTGAAGCTTTCTTT. Its protein product is CASSMGQGGTEAFF. The entire variable domain, with the stretches around the CDR3 drawn from the reference TRBV5-1 and TRBJ1-1 proteins, is KAGVTQTPRYLIKTRGQQVTLSCSPISGHRSVSWYQQTPGQGLQFLFEYFSETQRNKGNFPGRFSGRQFSNSRSEMNVSTLELGDSALYLCASSMGQGGTEAFFGQGTRLTVV.